The T cell receptor beta chain described here comes from a study of technical replicates of blood from a few donors. Assay: immunoSEQ multiplex PCR; the TCRdb copy retains only in-frame clones and omits some. The sample holds more than 90,000 clones, approximately 94% seen once. CDR1 GTSNPN and CDR2 SVGIG come from the germline V gene (reference sequence). The CDR3 extends over 15 amino acids. As concerns this clone: At one boundary the junction diverges from the germline segment, which might be a read error.

The receptor comes from a human donor in good health. Sequencing was carried out using T cells isolated from PBMCs. The rearrangement uses TRBV30 and TRBJ2-1; TRBD2 might be the D (6 bases). The CDR3: CATNPEGGNYNERFF. The CDR3 DNA follows: TGTGCTACTAATCCCGAGGGCGGGAACTACAATGAGCGGTTCTTC.